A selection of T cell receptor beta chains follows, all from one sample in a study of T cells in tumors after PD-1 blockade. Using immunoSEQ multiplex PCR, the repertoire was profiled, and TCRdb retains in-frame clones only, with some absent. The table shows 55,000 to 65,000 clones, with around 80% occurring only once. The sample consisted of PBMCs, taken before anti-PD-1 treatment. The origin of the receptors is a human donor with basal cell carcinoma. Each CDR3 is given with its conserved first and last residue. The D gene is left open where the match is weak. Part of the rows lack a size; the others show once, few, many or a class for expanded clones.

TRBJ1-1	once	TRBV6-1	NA	CASSEAARSAGNTEAFF	TGTGCCAGCAGTGAAGCTGCAAGGTCCGCTGGAAACACTGAAGCTTTCTTT
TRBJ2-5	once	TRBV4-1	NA	CASSQLLTTFQETQYF	TGCGCCAGCAGCCAACTCCTCACTACGTTTCAAGAGACCCAGTACTTC
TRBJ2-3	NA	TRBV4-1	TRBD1	CASSQEGGTGVSNSPDTQYF	TGCGCCAGCAGCCAAGAAGGAGGGACAGGGGTTAGTAACTCCCCAGATACGCAGTATTTT
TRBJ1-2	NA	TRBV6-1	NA	CASSERHLANYGYTF	TGTGCCAGCAGTGAGAGGCACTTAGCTAACTATGGCTACACCTTC
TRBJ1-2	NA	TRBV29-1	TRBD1	CSVEEVQGHRYGYTF	TGCAGCGTTGAAGAGGTACAGGGGCATCGGTATGGCTACACCTTC
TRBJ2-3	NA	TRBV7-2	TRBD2	CASSLKAGTPDTQYF	TGTGCCAGCAGCTTAAAAGCGGGGACTCCAGATACGCAGTATTTT
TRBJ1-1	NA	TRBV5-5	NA	CASSSRPQGTEAFF	TGTGCCAGCAGCTCCCGACCCCAGGGGACTGAAGCTTTCTTT
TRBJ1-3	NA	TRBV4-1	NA	CASSQVAGNTIYF	TGCGCCAGCAGCCAAGTCGCTGGAAACACCATATATTTT
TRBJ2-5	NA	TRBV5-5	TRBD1	CASSRLKADRVTQETQYF	TGTGCCAGCAGCCGTTTAAAGGCGGACAGGGTGACTCAAGAGACCCAGTACTTC
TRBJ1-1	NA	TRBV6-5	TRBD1	CASSSTGGRTEAFF	TGTGCCAGCAGTTCAACAGGGGGCAGGACTGAAGCTTTCTTT
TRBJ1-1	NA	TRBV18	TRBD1	CASSLQGADTEAFF	TGTGCCAGCTCGCTACAGGGGGCTGACACTGAAGCTTTCTTT
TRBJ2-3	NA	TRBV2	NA	CASSEDQITDTQYF	TGTGCCAGCAGTGAAGACCAAATCACAGATACGCAGTATTTT
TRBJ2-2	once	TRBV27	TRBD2	CASSHRGGINTGELFF	TGTGCCAGCAGCCACCGGGGGGGAATTAACACCGGGGAGCTGTTTTTT
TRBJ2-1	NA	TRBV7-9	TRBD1	CASSQVVQGANEQFF	TGTGCCAGCAGTCAAGTCGTGCAGGGGGCTAATGAGCAGTTCTTC
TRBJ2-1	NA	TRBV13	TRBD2	CASSSYPPSGGAVDNEQFF	TGTGCCAGCAGCTCTTACCCGCCTAGCGGGGGGGCAGTAGATAATGAGCAGTTCTTC
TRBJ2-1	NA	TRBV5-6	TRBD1	CASSYPGQSYNEQFF	TGTGCCAGCAGCTATCCGGGACAGTCGTACAATGAGCAGTTCTTC
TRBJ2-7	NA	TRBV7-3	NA	CASSPGKKYEQYF	TGTGCCAGCAGCCCCGGGAAAAAGTACGAGCAGTACTTC
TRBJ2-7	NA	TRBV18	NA	CASSPTKDSYEQYF	TGTGCCAGCTCACCAACGAAGGACTCCTACGAGCAGTACTTC
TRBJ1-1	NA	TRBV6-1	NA	CASSEEPGNTEAFF	TGTGCCAGCAGTGAAGAGCCGGGGAACACTGAAGCTTTCTTT
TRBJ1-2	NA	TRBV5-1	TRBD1	CASTPSTGGSGYTF	TGCGCCAGCACCCCCTCGACAGGGGGCTCTGGCTACACCTTC
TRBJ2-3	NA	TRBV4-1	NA	CASSQEGLRPDTQYF	TGCGCCAGCAGCCAAGAAGGGCTCCGTCCAGATACGCAGTATTTT
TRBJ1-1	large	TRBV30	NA	CAWSSGMNTEAFF	TGTGCCTGGAGCTCGGGGATGAACACTGAAGCTTTCTTT
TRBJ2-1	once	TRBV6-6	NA	CASSRRAAYNEQFF	TGTGCCAGCAGCCGACGGGCGGCCTACAATGAGCAGTTCTTC
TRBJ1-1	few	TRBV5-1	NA	CASSIGHVSNTEAFF	TGCGCCAGCAGCATCGGACACGTCTCGAACACTGAAGCTTTCTTT
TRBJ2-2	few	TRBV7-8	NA	CASSFSHGPTGELFF	TGTGCCAGCAGCTTCAGCCACGGTCCCACCGGGGAGCTGTTTTTT
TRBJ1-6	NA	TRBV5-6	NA	CASSPIRDSPLHF	TGTGCCAGCAGCCCCATACGAGATTCACCCCTCCACTTT
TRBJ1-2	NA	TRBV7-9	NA	CASSLVGGRGYTF	TGTGCCAGCAGCTTAGTAGGCGGACGGGGCTACACCTTC
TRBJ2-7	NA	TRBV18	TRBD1	CASSPTGAEQYF	TGTGCCAGCTCACCGACAGGGGCCGAGCAGTACTTC
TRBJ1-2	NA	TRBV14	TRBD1	CASSLPGQGNYGYTF	TGTGCCAGCAGCCTCCCAGGACAGGGGAACTATGGCTACACCTTC
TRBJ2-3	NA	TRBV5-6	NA	CASSLTRDTQYF	TGTGCCAGCAGCCTCACTAGAGATACGCAGTATTTT
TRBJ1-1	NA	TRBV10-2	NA	CASRADGVNTEAFF	TGCGCCAGCAGAGCTGACGGGGTGAACACTGAAGCTTTCTTT
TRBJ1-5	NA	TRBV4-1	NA	CASSQGTNGIQPQHF	TGCGCCAGCAGCCAGGGGACAAATGGGATACAGCCCCAGCATTTT
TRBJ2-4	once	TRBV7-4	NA	CASSDRAKNIQYF	TGTGCCAGCAGCGACAGGGCCAAAAACATTCAGTACTTC
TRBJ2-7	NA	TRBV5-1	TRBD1	CASRRDRGTYEQYF	TGCGCCAGCAGGAGAGACAGGGGCACCTACGAGCAGTACTTC
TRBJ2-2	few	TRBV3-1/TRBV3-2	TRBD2	CASSQGLAGGQGTGELFF	TGTGCCAGCAGCCAAGGACTAGCGGGGGGCCAGGGCACCGGGGAGCTGTTTTTT
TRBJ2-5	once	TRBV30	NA	CAWSVGRETQYF	TGTGCCTGGAGTGTTGGGCGGGAGACCCAGTACTTC
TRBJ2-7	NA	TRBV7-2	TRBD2	CASSPTSGVSSYEQYF	TGTGCCAGCAGCCCGACTAGCGGTGTGAGCTCCTACGAGCAGTACTTC
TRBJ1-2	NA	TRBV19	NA	CASSILGGDYGYTF	TGTGCCAGTAGTATCCTGGGCGGGGACTATGGCTACACCTTC
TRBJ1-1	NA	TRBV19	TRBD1	CASSMDRTGTMNTEAFF	TGTGCCAGTAGTATGGACCGGACAGGGACCATGAACACTGAAGCTTTCTTT
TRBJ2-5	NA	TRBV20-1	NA	CSAWVRETQYF	TGCAGTGCTTGGGTTAGGGAGACCCAGTACTTC
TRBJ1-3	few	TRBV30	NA	CAWSPLLSGNTIYF	TGTGCCTGGAGCCCTCTATTGAGTGGAAACACCATATATTTT
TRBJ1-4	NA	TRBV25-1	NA	CASSDTGTPEKLFF	TGTGCCAGCAGTGACACCGGGACTCCTGAAAAACTGTTTTTT
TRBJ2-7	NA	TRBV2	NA	CASSDTLASSYEQYF	TGTGCCAGCAGTGATACTCTAGCCTCCTCCTACGAGCAGTACTTC
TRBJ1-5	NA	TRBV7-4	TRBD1	CASSTTNGTGDNQPQHF	TGTGCCAGCAGCACCACCAACGGGACAGGGGACAATCAGCCCCAGCATTTT
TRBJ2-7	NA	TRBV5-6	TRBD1	CASSKTGESLYEQYF	TGTGCCAGCAGCAAGACAGGGGAATCGTTGTACGAGCAGTACTTC
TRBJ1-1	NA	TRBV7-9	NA	CASSLPQVYTEAFF	TGTGCCAGCAGCTTACCCCAGGTTTACACTGAAGCTTTCTTT
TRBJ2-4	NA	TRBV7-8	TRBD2	CASSLGLARGGAKNIQYF	TGTGCCAGCAGCTTAGGCCTAGCGCGGGGGGGTGCCAAAAACATTCAGTACTTC
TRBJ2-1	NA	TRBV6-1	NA	CASSERAGSHNEQFF	TGTGCCAGCAGTGAACGGGCAGGGAGCCACAATGAGCAGTTCTTC
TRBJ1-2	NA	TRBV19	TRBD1	CASSLEGAYYGYTF	TGTGCCAGTAGTCTCGAGGGGGCTTACTATGGCTACACCTTC
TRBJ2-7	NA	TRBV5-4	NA	CASSAGDTFNSYEQYF	TGTGCCAGCAGCGCCGGGGACACTTTCAACTCCTACGAGCAGTACTTC
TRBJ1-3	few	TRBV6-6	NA	CASSPGGDGNTIYF	TGTGCCAGCAGCCCAGGCGGGGATGGAAACACCATATATTTT
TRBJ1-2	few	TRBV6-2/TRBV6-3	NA	CASSYRGGGYTF	TGTGCCAGCAGTTACAGAGGTGGGGGCTACACCTTC
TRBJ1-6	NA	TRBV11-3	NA	CASSLRTAYNSPLHF	TGTGCCAGCAGCTTGCGGACAGCCTATAATTCACCCCTCCACTTT
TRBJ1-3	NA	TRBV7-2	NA	CASSLPTGNTIYF	TGTGCCAGCAGCTTACCGACGGGGAACACCATATATTTT